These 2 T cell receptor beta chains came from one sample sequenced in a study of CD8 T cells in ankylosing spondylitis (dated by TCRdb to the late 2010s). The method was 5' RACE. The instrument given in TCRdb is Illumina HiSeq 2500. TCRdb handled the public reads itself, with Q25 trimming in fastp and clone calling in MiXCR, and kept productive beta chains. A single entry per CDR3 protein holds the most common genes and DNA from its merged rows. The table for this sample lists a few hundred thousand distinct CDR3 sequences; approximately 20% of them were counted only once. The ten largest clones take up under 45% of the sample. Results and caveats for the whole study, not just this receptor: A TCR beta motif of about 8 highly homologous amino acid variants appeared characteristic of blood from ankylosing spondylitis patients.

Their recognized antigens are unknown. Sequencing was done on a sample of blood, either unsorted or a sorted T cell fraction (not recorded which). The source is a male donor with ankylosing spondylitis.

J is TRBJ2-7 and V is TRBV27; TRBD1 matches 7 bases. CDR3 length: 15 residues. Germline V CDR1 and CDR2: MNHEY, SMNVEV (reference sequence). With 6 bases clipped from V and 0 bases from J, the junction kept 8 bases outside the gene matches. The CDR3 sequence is CASRPQGWSSYEQYF. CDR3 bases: TGTGCCAGCAGGCCACAGGGGTGGAGCTCCTACGAGCAGTACTTC.

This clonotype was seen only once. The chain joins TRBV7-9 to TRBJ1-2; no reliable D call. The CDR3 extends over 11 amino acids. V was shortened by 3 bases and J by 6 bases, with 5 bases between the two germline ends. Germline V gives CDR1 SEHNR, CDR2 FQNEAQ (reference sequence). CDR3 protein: CASSFPDGYTF. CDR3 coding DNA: TGTGCCAGCAGCTTCCCCGATGGCTACACCTTC.